A selection of T cell receptor beta chains follows, all from one sample in a study of STAT5B mutations in CD4+ large granular lymphocyte leukemia. Profiled with immunoSEQ multiplex PCR; TCRdb holds only in-frame clones, not every one. The sample carries about 34,000 clones, 69% recorded once. Sequences were obtained from CD4+ T cells from blood buffy coats. The receptors were gathered from a human donor in good health. Both conserved end residues are part of each CDR3. A D gene is named only where the DNA matches it firmly. The listing skips clone size in some rows; elsewhere it reads once, few, many or a size class.

TRBV11-2	TRBJ2-7	-	-	CASSFVIGGNRGNEQYF	TGTGCCAGCAGCTTCGTCATCGGGGGGAACAGGGGAAACGAGCAGTACTTC
TRBV15	TRBJ2-3	-	-	CATSREKGGRTDTQYF	TGTGCCACCAGCAGAGAGAAGGGGGGAAGGACAGATACGCAGTATTTT
TRBV19	TRBJ2-7	-	-	CASSIDSVSYEQYF	TGTGCCAGTAGTATAGACTCCGTTTCCTACGAGCAGTACTTC
TRBV5-1	TRBJ1-6	TRBD1	-	CASSPDRKNSPLHF	TGCGCCAGCAGCCCGGACAGGAAGAATTCACCCCTCCACTTT
TRBV5-4	TRBJ1-6	-	-	CASSLWGGSYNSPLHF	TGTGCCAGCAGCTTGTGGGGTGGGTCCTATAATTCACCCCTCCACTTT
TRBV5-1	TRBJ2-3	-	-	CASSTGGESTDTQYF	TGCGCCAGCAGCACCGGGGGTGAAAGCACAGATACGCAGTATTTT
TRBV30	TRBJ2-7	-	once	CAWSAGVTSSYEQYF	TGTGCCTGGAGTGCCGGAGTAACGAGCTCCTACGAGCAGTACTTC
TRBV6-5	TRBJ1-2	-	-	CASRQTQGYGYTF	TGTGCCAGCAGACAAACTCAGGGGTATGGCTACACCTTC
TRBV30	TRBJ2-1	-	-	CAWSADTYNEQFF	TGTGCCTGGAGTGCCGATACCTACAATGAGCAGTTCTTC
TRBV5-4	TRBJ2-5	TRBD2	once	CASSNGLAGSRETQYF	TGTGCCAGCAGCAACGGACTAGCGGGTTCTCGGGAGACCCAGTACTTC
TRBV2	TRBJ1-1	-	few	CASSVTQGTEAFF	TGTGCCAGCAGTGTTACCCAGGGCACTGAAGCTTTCTTT
TRBV4-2	TRBJ2-7	-	-	CASSARRGAPYEQYF	TGTGCCAGCAGTGCAAGGAGGGGGGCCCCCTACGAGCAGTACTTC
TRBV6-1	TRBJ1-5	-	few	CASSEALGSSNQPQHF	TGTGCCAGCAGTGAAGCGCTAGGGAGTAGCAATCAGCCCCAGCATTTT
TRBV3-1/TRBV3-2	TRBJ2-7	-	-	CATTYEQYF	TGTGCCACCACCTACGAGCAGTACTTC
TRBV7-9	TRBJ2-1	TRBD2	few	CASSTRVSSGGAVNEQFF	TGTGCCAGCAGTACCCGGGTATCTAGCGGGGGGGCCGTCAATGAGCAGTTCTTC
TRBV5-4	TRBJ2-5	-	-	CASSLALGNQETQYF	TGTGCCAGCAGCTTGGCCTTAGGGAACCAAGAGACCCAGTACTTC